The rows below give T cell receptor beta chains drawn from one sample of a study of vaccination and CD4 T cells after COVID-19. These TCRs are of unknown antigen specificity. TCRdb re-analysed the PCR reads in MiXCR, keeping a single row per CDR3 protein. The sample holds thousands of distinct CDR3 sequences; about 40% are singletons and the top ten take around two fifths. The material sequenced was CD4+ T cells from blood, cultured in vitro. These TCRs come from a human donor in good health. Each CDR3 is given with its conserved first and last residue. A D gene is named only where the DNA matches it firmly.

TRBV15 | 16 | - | CATSRGGAGSGNTIYF
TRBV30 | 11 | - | CAWSKYSEAFF
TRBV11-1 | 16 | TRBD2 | CASSYRAGAHQETQYF
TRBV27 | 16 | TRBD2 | CASSFFSGGAEETQYF
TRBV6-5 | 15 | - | CASSYSGSRNQPQHF
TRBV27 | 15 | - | CASSPDRSGANVLTF
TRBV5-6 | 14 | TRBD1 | CASSLGQGPYGYTF
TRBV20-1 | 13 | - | CSARGREYTEAFF
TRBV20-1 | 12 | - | CSASSSTDTQYF
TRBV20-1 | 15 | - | CSAREFVGSGQPQHF
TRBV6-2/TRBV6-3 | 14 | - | CASSPRTSTDTQYF
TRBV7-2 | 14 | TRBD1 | CASSPGGYSQPQHF
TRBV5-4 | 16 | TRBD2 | CASSLGSSGGVYEQYF
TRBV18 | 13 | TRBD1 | CASSPGQGTGYTF
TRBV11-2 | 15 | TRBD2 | CASNPGSGGYNEQFF
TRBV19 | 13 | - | CASKQGLWWGYTF
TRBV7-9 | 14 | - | CASSFQGGNTEAFF
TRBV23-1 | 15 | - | CASGVGMEAYTEAFF
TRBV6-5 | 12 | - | CASSYGLGEAFF
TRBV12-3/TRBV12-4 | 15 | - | CASSLAGYGNQPQHF
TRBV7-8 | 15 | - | CASSLAKNGNTEAFF
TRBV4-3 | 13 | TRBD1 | CASSPRTGREQYF
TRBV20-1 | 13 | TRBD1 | CSARDRGDSPLHF
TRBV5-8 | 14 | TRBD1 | CASSFDRGDTEAFF
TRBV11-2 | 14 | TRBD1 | CASSFRDSNYGYTF
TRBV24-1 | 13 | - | CATLAPNTGELFF
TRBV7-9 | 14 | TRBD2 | CASSLAGGQETQYF
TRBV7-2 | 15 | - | CASSLVLVGGDEQYF
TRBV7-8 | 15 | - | CASSLGGGQADTQYF
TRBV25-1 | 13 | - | CASQAYMNTEAFF
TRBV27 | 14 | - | CASTPLTGVEGYTF
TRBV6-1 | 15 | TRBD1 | CASSEGPGGLFEQYF
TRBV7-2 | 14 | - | CASSKSRESLGYTF
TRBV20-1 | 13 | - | CSAREPGQETQYF
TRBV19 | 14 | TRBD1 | CASSIGTANYGYTF
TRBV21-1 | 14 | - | CASSSPDVNSPLHF
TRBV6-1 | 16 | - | CATKGDLLYSNTEAFF
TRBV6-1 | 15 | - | CASSVPGRIYNEQFF
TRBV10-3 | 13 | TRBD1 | CAISGTVNTEAFF
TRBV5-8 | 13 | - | CASSLAGTEEQFF
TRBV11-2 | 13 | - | CASSLWRGSEAFF
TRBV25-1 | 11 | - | CASSEYDEQYF
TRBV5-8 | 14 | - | CASSLMRGGYGYTF
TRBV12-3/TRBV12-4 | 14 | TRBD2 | CATCPGLAGNEQFF
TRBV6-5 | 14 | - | CASSYSAGDTEAFF
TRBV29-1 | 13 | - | CSHGRGMGYEQYF
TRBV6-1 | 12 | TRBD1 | CASTGTGHGYTF
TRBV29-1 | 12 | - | CSVAGFNYGYTF
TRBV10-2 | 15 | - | CASSDYTQGHQPQHF
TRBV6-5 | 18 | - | CASSYSFLGISTGNTIYF